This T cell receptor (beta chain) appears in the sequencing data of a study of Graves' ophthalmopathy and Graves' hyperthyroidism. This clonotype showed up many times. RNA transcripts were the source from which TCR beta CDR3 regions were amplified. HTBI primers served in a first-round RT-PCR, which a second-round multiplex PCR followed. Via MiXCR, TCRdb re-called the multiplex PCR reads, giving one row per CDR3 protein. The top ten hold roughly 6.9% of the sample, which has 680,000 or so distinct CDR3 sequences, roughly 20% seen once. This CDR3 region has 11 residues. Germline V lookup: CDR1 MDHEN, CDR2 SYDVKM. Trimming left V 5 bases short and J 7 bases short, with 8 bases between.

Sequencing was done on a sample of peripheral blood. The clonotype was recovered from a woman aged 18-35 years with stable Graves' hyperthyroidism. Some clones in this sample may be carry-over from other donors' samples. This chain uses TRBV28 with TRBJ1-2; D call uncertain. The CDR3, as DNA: TGTGCCAGCAGTCCTCTCTCTGGCTACACCTTC. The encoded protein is CASSPLSGYTF.